This entry is about one T cell receptor (beta chain). Its matching antigen is unknown. Once cultured for 9 to 11 days, the cells underwent separation to obtain CD4+ T cells. Every participant took two doses of the BNT162b2 or mRNA-1273 vaccine. Replacing half the medium with IL-2 medium was done on days 3 and 7. The assay was immunoSEQ multiplex PCR, and TCRdb's table has in-frame clones only and misses some. The table records more than 60,000 clones, around 74% of them present only once. This specimen comes from a study of vaccination effects on CD4 cells after COVID-19. Study-wide context: For each well, 1.9 million or so PBMC were cultured with roughly 9.2 IU/ml IL-2 and about 11 ug/ml peptides.

Study results and caveats: In the late period after vaccination, infection- and vaccine-induced clones contracted markedly.

This CDR3 region has 13 residues. Trimming cost V 7 bases and J 2 bases; bases outside gene matches: 6. Germline loops: CDR1 SQVTM, CDR2 ANQGSEA. This material consisted of CD4+ T cells from PBMCs cultured without peptide, taken after COVID-19 vaccination. This receptor was identified in a human donor who received a COVID-19 vaccine. The rearrangement links TRBV29-1 to TRBJ2-5; 8 bases map to TRBD2. CDR3 in DNA: TGCAGCGGAAGGGGACTAGATCAAGAGACCCAGTACTTC. It is translated as CSGRGLDQETQYF.